These 30 T cell receptor beta chains came from one sample sequenced in a study of shared clonotypes between healthy human individuals. The protocol was immunoSEQ multiplex PCR, while the TCRdb copy is restricted to in-frame clones and leaves out a portion. The table includes a few million clones, over 85% detected once. The sequencing input was naive CD4+ T cells sorted from blood. Subset indicated: CD45RA+ positively selected. These receptors were collected from a man in his late teens or twenties in good health.

The V gene is TRBV5-1, the J gene TRBJ2-5; 10 bases line up with TRBD2. Trimming took 1 base from V and 5 from J; bases not matched to a gene: 2. The germline V gene has CDR1 SGHRS and CDR2 YFSETQ. This CDR3 is 14 amino acids long. Written as DNA, the CDR3 is TGCGCCAGCAGCTTGCTGACTAGCGGGGAGACCCAGTACTTC. Amino acids: CASSLLTSGETQYF.

This chain uses TRBV6-6 with TRBJ2-3; D remains unclear. Germline V CDR1 and CDR2: MNHNY, SVGAGI (reference sequence). V gave up 6 bases and J gave up 2 bases, with 6 bases separating them. The CDR3 runs to 12 residues. CDR3 sequence (DNA): TGTGCCAGCAGGACAACCACAGATACGCAGTATTTT. Protein product: CASRTTTDTQYF.

J is TRBJ1-1 and V is TRBV6-5; D is unclear. The CDR3 sequence is 15 residues long. Germline V CDR1 and CDR2: MNHEY, SVGAGI. V dropped 1 base and J dropped 1 base, with 10 bases sitting between them. The CDR3 region has the DNA TGTGCCAGCAGTTACTTCTCCACGGCGAACACTGAAGCTTTCTTT. Encoded protein: CASSYFSTANTEAFF.

V usage is TRBV29-1 and J usage is TRBJ2-2, with D hard to call. CDR1 SQVTM and CDR2 ANQGSEA come from the germline V gene. V lost 2 bases, J lost 7 bases, and 5 bases lay in between. The CDR3 runs to 11 residues. The CDR3 reads CSVELIGELFF. The CDR3 nucleotides read TGCAGCGTTGAATTAATCGGGGAGCTGTTTTTT.

The chain couples TRBV7-3 to TRBJ1-6, with no clear D. The length of the CDR3 is 15 residues. Trimming cost V 2 bases and J 9 bases, with 14 bases left between them. CDR1 and CDR2 from the germline V gene are SGHTA and FQGTGA. The CDR3 nucleotides are TGTGCCAGCAGCTTAGAACCGCTCAGAAGTTCACCCCTCCACTTT. This codes for CASSLEPLRSSPLHF.

The chain's CDR3 is CASSYGQGSSSPLHF. DNA for the CDR3: TGTGCCAGCAGCTACGGACAGGGTTCGAGTTCACCCCTCCACTTT. This chain joins TRBV5-5 and TRBJ1-6, with 8 bases aligning to TRBD1. Germline V gene sequence: CDR1 SGHKS, CDR2 YYEKEE (reference sequence). The CDR3 runs 15 residues. J lost 9 bases, V lost 3 bases, and 8 bases had no gene match.

The chain uses TRBV23-1 and TRBJ1-2; 9 positions agree with TRBD1. TRBV23-1 is an open reading frame whose function is uncertain. Trimming cost V 0 bases and J 0 bases; bases outside gene matches: 11. This CDR3 is built from 19 residues. CDR3 in amino acids: CASSQSDQDRGASNYGYTF. In DNA form, the CDR3 reads TGCGCCAGCAGTCAATCTGATCAGGACAGGGGCGCCTCTAACTATGGCTACACCTTC.

The chain employs TRBV11-2 and TRBJ1-4; D unclear. The germline V gene encodes CDR1 SGHAT and CDR2 FQNNGV. This CDR3 is built from 18 residues. The germline V and J ends were trimmed by 2 bases and 2 bases, with 18 bases remaining between them. CDR3 coding DNA: TGTGCCAGCAGCTTAAACGCCCTCCTGACGGCCACTAATGAAAAACTGTTTTTT. Its protein product is CASSLNALLTATNEKLFF.

The chain recombines TRBV7-2 with TRBJ2-3, with D perhaps matching TRBD2 (6 bases). The CDR3 contains 13 residues. CDR1 SGHTA and CDR2 FQGNSA come from the germline V gene. The germline V and J ends were trimmed by 5 bases and 3 bases, with 9 bases remaining between them. Written as DNA, the CDR3 is TGTGCCAGCAGCGACGGACTAACAGATACGCAGTATTTT. Translated, it gives CASSDGLTDTQYF.

The chain employs TRBV7-2 and TRBJ2-7; 10 bases map to TRBD2. Germline values: CDR1 SGHTA, CDR2 FQGNSA. Unmatched junction bases numbered 10, after V lost 6 bases and J lost 5 bases. The CDR3 runs to 15 residues. The DNA for the CDR3 is TGTGCCAGCAGTGCTAGCGGGAGTGGGTCGGACGAGCAGTACTTC. The encoded protein is CASSASGSGSDEQYF. Based on the CDR3 plus reference TRBV7-2 and TRBJ2-7, the full variable domain is GAGVSQSPSNKVTEKGKDVELRCDPISGHTALYWYRQSLGQGLEFLIYFQGNSAPDKSGLPSDRFSAERTGGSVSTLTIQRTQQEDSAVYLCASSASGSGSDEQYFGPGTRLTVT.

CDR3 nucleotide sequence: TGTGCCAGCCGACTAGGTTACGAGCAGTACTTC. Protein sequence: CASRLGYEQYF. The chain uses TRBV2 and TRBJ2-7; TRBD2 might be the D (6 bases). Trimming left V 8 bases short and J 4 bases short, with 9 bases between. This CDR3 has 11 amino acids. From germline, CDR1 is SNHLY and CDR2 FYNNEI.

This chain links TRBV11-2 with TRBJ2-7; the D call may be TRBD1 or TRBD2 (6 bases each). CDR3 length: 15 residues. Germline V gene data show CDR1 as SGHAT and CDR2 as FQNNGV. V gave up 8 bases and J gave up 0 bases, with 17 bases separating them. The CDR3 sequence is CASLGGQPSSYEQYF. The CDR3 nucleotides read TGTGCCAGCCTAGGGGGGCAGCCGAGCTCCTACGAGCAGTACTTC.

This chain uses TRBV28 with TRBJ1-1; tentative D call: TRBD1 (5 bases). Per germline, CDR1 MDHEN and CDR2 SYDVKM. The CDR3 contains 13 residues. V lost 6 bases, J lost 3 bases, and 11 bases lay in between. CDR3 DNA sequence: TGTGCCAGCAGGAAGGGGTTGGACACTGAAGCTTTCTTT. It yields the protein CASRKGLDTEAFF.

V and J are TRBV25-1 and TRBJ1-2; 8 nucleotides match TRBD1. The length of the CDR3 is 18 residues. The V gene end was trimmed by 0 bases and the J gene end by 0 bases; junction bases not matched to a gene: 9. The germline CDR1 and CDR2 sequences are MGHDK and SYGVNS. CDR3 bases: TGTGCCAGCAGTGAATATAGGGGGGACAGGAGCTCTAACTATGGCTACACCTTC. Protein product: CASSEYRGDRSSNYGYTF.

This chain uses TRBV25-1 with TRBJ1-2, with D hard to call. The CDR3 totals 13 residues. V was shortened by 3 bases and J by 5 bases, with 10 bases between the two germline ends. Germline-derived CDR1 and CDR2 are MGHDK and SYGVNS. CDR3 sequence (DNA): TGTGCCAGCAGTGATCCCCTTTTTTATGGCTACACCTTC. The encoded protein is CASSDPLFYGYTF.

This sequence joins TRBV18 and TRBJ2-5, with D uncertain. Per the germline V gene, CDR1 is KGHSH and CDR2 is LQKENI. The V end lost 2 bases, the J end lost 7 bases, and 11 bases lay between the germline ends. The length of the CDR3 is 13 residues. In DNA form, the CDR3 reads TGTGCCAGCTCACCAACGACAACTGGGACCCAGTACTTC. This gives the protein CASSPTTTGTQYF.

The V gene is TRBV27, the J gene TRBJ2-7; 8 nucleotides align to TRBD2. With V trimmed by 3 bases and J by 5 bases, 6 bases remained unmatched. The CDR3 has 14 residues. The germline CDR1 and CDR2 sequences are MNHEY and SMNVEV (reference sequence). The CDR3 here is CASSFRAGGNEQYF. CDR3 nucleotide sequence: TGTGCCAGCAGTTTCAGGGCGGGAGGCAACGAGCAGTACTTC.

V is TRBV7-9 and J is TRBJ2-1, with 16 bases matching TRBD2. V lost 3 bases, J lost 7 bases, and 3 bases stayed unmatched. Germline assignment: CDR1 SEHNR and CDR2 FQNEAQ (reference sequence). CDR3 length: 16 amino acids. The CDR3 nucleotides read TGTGCCAGCAGCTTGGGACTAGCGGGAGGGGGTAATGAGCAGTTCTTC. This codes for CASSLGLAGGGNEQFF.

V usage is TRBV28 and J usage is TRBJ1-3; D remains ambiguous. CDR1 and CDR2 (germline): MDHEN, SYDVKM. This CDR3 spans 14 amino acids. V shed 8 bases and J shed 0 bases, with 11 bases lying between them. The CDR3 DNA reads as TGTGCCAGCGGTCCAGTCAGCTCTGGAAACACCATATATTTT. It specifies CASGPVSSGNTIYF. Full variable domain (remainder filled in from reference TRBV28 and TRBJ1-3): DVKVTQSSRYLVKRTGEKVFLECVQDMDHENMFWYRQDPGLGLRLIYFSYDVKMKEKGDIPEGYSVSREKKERFSLILESASTNQTSMYLCASGPVSSGNTIYFGEGSWLTVV.

The V gene is TRBV9, the J gene TRBJ2-2; 11 nucleotides agree with TRBD1. Trimming cost V 7 bases and J 4 bases; bases outside gene matches: 3. Germline assignment: CDR1 SGDLS and CDR2 YYNGEE. The CDR3 length is 14 residues. The CDR3 protein is CASQDRGLTGELFF. As DNA, the CDR3 is TGTGCCAGCCAGGACAGGGGGCTCACCGGGGAGCTGTTTTTT.

The chain couples TRBV11-2 to TRBJ2-7; D not certain. Trimming took 1 base from V and 1 from J, leaving 11 bases between them. This CDR3 spans 15 amino acids. Per germline, CDR1 SGHAT and CDR2 FQNNGV. The CDR3 coding sequence is TGTGCCAGCAGCTTAGCCCCCCGGGCGTCCTACGAGCAGTACTTC. Translating it yields CASSLAPRASYEQYF.

The chain employs TRBV19 and TRBJ1-5, with 9 nucleotides matching TRBD1. J lost 6 bases, V lost 3 bases, and 9 bases had no gene match. CDR3 length: 16 amino acids. Germline V gene sequence: CDR1 LNHDA, CDR2 SQIVND (reference sequence). The CDR3: CASSILTGQGSQPQHF. The CDR3 nucleotides are TGTGCCAGTAGTATTCTTACCGGACAGGGGAGTCAGCCCCAGCATTTT.

This clone was seen a single time. The chain links TRBV27 to TRBJ1-2; the D is unclear. The CDR3 totals 16 residues. Germline CDR1 MNHEY, CDR2 SMNVEV (reference sequence). Trimming removed 3 bases at V and 8 bases at J, with 22 bases between. This chain's CDR3 is CASSFYPEVALRGYTF. The CDR3 coding sequence is TGTGCCAGCAGTTTCTACCCCGAGGTGGCACTGAGAGGCTACACCTTC.

Notes on this clone: The junction does not match germline at one end; this may be a read error. The chain has TRBV7-7 and TRBJ2-3; 7 positions agree with TRBD2. The CDR3 is 14 residues long. Germline CDR1 reads SSHAT; CDR2 reads FNYEAQ (reference sequence). The CDR3 nucleotides read TGTGCTAGCAGCCGCCTCGGGGGGTCAGATACGCAGTATTTT. This gives the protein CASSRLGGSDTQYF.

The genes are TRBV18 and TRBJ2-2, with D possibly being TRBD1 (6 bases). The V and J ends lost 0 bases and 6 bases respectively, with 11 bases between them. This CDR3 spans 15 amino acids. Looked up from germline, CDR1 is KGHSH and CDR2 is LQKENI. The CDR3 DNA is TGTGCCAGCTCACCACCTTCAGGGGTCCCCGGGGAGCTGTTTTTT. This codes for CASSPPSGVPGELFF.

The V call is TRBV6-5, the J call TRBJ1-1; 11 nucleotides match TRBD1. CDR3 length: 16 residues. From germline, CDR1 is MNHEY and CDR2 SVGAGI. Losses at the gene ends were 2 bases for V and 2 bases for J; bases not matched to a gene: 4. In nucleotides, the CDR3 is TGTGCCAGCAGTTACGGGACAGGGGGGGCAAACACTGAAGCTTTCTTT. Amino acid sequence: CASSYGTGGANTEAFF.

The chain has TRBV6-1 and TRBJ2-7, with 7 bases identical to TRBD1. Germline V gives CDR1 MNHNS, CDR2 SASEGT. The trim removed 7 bases at V and 3 bases at J, leaving 12 bases unmatched. This CDR3 has 15 residues. The CDR3 region has the DNA TGTGCCAGCACCAAACCGACAGGGACCCACTACGAGCAGTACTTC. This sequence encodes CASTKPTGTHYEQYF.

CDR3 in DNA: TGTGCCAGTACTTCTTGGGGCTATGGCTACACCTTC. Residues: CASTSWGYGYTF. The genes are TRBV19 and TRBJ1-2; D is ambiguous. V dropped 7 bases and J dropped 4 bases, with 10 bases sitting between them. Germline V CDR1 and CDR2: LNHDA, SQIVND (reference sequence). The CDR3 covers 12 residues.

The chain links TRBV15 to TRBJ2-2; the D call may be TRBD1 or TRBD2 (6 bases each). V lost 8 bases, J lost 5 bases, and 12 bases lay in between. The CDR3 runs 13 residues. Germline V gene lookup returns CDR1 LNHNV and CDR2 YYDKDF (reference sequence). The CDR3 coding sequence is TGTGCCACCCAAAGGGGGGAGACCGGGGAGCTGTTTTTT. This gives the protein CATQRGETGELFF.

This chain links TRBV19 with TRBJ1-5; 8 nucleotides agree with TRBD1. Trimming at V came to 5 bases and at J to 6 bases, leaving 9 bases not matched to a gene. The CDR3 spans 15 residues. In germline, CDR1 is LNHDA, CDR2 SQIVND (reference sequence). The CDR3 coding sequence is TGTGCCAGTAGTCTTGGACAGGGAGAGGGTCAGCCCCAGCATTTT. Translated, it gives CASSLGQGEGQPQHF. Together with reference TRBV19 and TRBJ1-5, the CDR3 gives the full variable domain: DGGITQSPKYLFRKEGQNVTLSCEQNLNHDAMYWYRQDPGQGLRLIYYSQIVNDFQKGDIAEGYSVSREKKESFPLTVTSAQKNPTAFYLCASSLGQGEGQPQHFGDGTRLSIL.